One and the same sample provided the 27 T cell receptor beta chains below, sequenced in a study of T cells after yellow fever vaccination. MiXCR, run by TCRdb on the 5' RACE reads, gives a single entry per CDR3 protein. The table records approximately 510,000 distinct CDR3 sequences, 21% of them present only once. Sequenced here: PBMCs, sampled about 21 days after the first yellow fever vaccination. All receptors derive from a man aged 18 to 29 who received the YFV17D yellow fever vaccine.

The V gene is TRBV2, the J gene TRBJ2-1; 10 bases match TRBD1. Germline loops: CDR1 SNHLY, CDR2 FYNNEI. The V segment lost 11 bases and the J segment 10 bases; nucleotides outside the gene matches: 11. This CDR3 contains 13 residues. The CDR3 protein is CAALGTGASEQFF. CDR3 nucleotide sequence: TGTGCCGCTCTAGGGACAGGGGCTTCGGAGCAGTTCTTC.

The gene calls are TRBV12-3 or TRBV12-4 and TRBJ1-3; D may be TRBD1 (5 bases). This CDR3 contains 14 residues. The V gene lost 6 bases and the J gene lost 3 bases, with 12 bases spanning the gap. The CDR3 loop reads CASSPRDGGNTIYF. In DNA form, the CDR3 reads TGTGCCAGCAGCCCAAGGGACGGTGGAAACACCATATATTTT.

The chain carries TRBV13 and TRBJ2-1, with 8 nucleotides matching TRBD1. Losses at the gene ends were 4 bases for V and 3 bases for J; bases not matched to a gene: 8. The germline CDR1 and CDR2 sequences are PRHDT and FYEKMQ (reference sequence). The CDR3 consists of 16 residues. As DNA, the CDR3 is TGTGCCAGCAGCTCGGCAGGGGGCCCCGACTACAATGAGCAGTTCTTC. Translation gives CASSSAGGPDYNEQFF.

This sequence joins TRBV28 and TRBJ1-1; no clear D. The CDR3 contains 15 residues. The germline gives CDR1 MDHEN, CDR2 SYDVKM. V lost 6 bases to trimming and J lost 5 bases, with 19 bases between them. The CDR3 here is CASSPDKGGRTEAFF. The DNA for the CDR3 is TGTGCCAGCAGCCCAGACAAGGGAGGGAGAACTGAAGCTTTCTTT.

J is TRBJ2-6 and V is TRBV6-5; D gene unclear. Germline lookup yields CDR1 MNHEY and CDR2 SVGAGI. V lost 2 bases and J lost 0, with 14 bases in between. The CDR3 covers 18 residues. The DNA for the CDR3 is TGTGCCAGCAGTTACCGTGCAGGCCGATTCTCTGGGGCCAACGTCCTGACTTTC. Translating gives CASSYRAGRFSGANVLTF.

This clonotype turned up a few times. CDR3 bases: TGTGCCAGCAGCTTTTTGGGGGGACTCCAGACAGATACGCAGTATTTT. Amino acids: CASSFLGGLQTDTQYF. The rearrangement links TRBV11-2 to TRBJ2-3, with D possibly matching TRBD2 (6 bases). The germline gives CDR1 SGHAT, CDR2 FQNNGV. The ends were cut back, 3 bases at V and 3 bases at J, with 16 bases in the middle. The CDR3 loop spans 16 amino acids. Looking up the rest from reference TRBV11-2 and TRBJ2-3 gives the full variable domain: EAGVAQSPRYKIIEKRQSVAFWCNPISGHATLYWYQQILGQGPKLLIQFQNNGVVDDSQLPKDRFSAERLKGVDSTLKIQPAKLEDSAVYLCASSFLGGLQTDTQYFGPGTRLTVL.

This rearrangement joins TRBV3-1 to TRBJ1-6, with D perhaps TRBD1 (5 bases). Germline CDR1 is LGHDT and CDR2 is YNNKEL (reference sequence). The CDR3 is 14 residues long. V dropped 5 bases and J dropped 7 bases, with 12 bases sitting between them. The CDR3, as DNA: TGTGCCAGCAGCGGCCTGGGGCCCAATTCACCCCTCCACTTT. Its protein is CASSGLGPNSPLHF.

The chain uses TRBV29-1 and TRBJ2-6; D unclear. There are 15 residues in the CDR3. The germline CDR1 and CDR2 sequences are SQVTM and ANQGSEA. Trimming took off 0 bases at V and 2 bases at J, with 8 bases between the two ends. CDR3 bases: TGCAGCGTTGAAGATCGGCCAGCTGGGGCCAACGTCCTGACTTTC. It codes for CSVEDRPAGANVLTF.

This clonotype was observed a handful of times. The J gene is TRBJ1-2, the V gene TRBV10-1, with no clear D. Trimming left V 8 bases short and J 2 bases short, with 12 bases between. Per germline, CDR1 WNHNN and CDR2 SYGVQD (reference sequence). The CDR3 extends over 13 amino acids. As DNA, the CDR3 is TGCGCCAGCGGACCGACGGAAAACTATGGCTACACCTTC. This translates into CASGPTENYGYTF.

This clonotype was picked up a small number of times. The chain employs TRBV27 and TRBJ1-6; D perhaps matches TRBD1 (5 bases). This CDR3 contains 15 residues. Trimming stripped 0 bases from V and 7 bases from J, with 10 bases between. Germline V CDR1 and CDR2: MNHEY, SMNVEV (reference sequence). The CDR3 protein is CASSLSGRPNSPLHF. The CDR3 nucleotides are TGTGCCAGCAGTTTATCGGGGCGGCCAAATTCACCCCTCCACTTT.

The table lists this clonotype with a few counts. The chain couples TRBV6-2 or TRBV6-3 to TRBJ2-7; 7 bases line up with TRBD1. This CDR3 comprises 13 residues. After removal of 8 bases from V and 2 bases from J, the junction contained 6 bases not matched to a gene. CDR1 and CDR2 (germline): MNHEY, SVGEGT. The CDR3, as DNA: TGTGCCAGCGAAACAGGGGTAACCTACGAGCAGTACTTC. Translating gives CASETGVTYEQYF.

This clonotype was seen only a few times. V usage is TRBV19 and J usage is TRBJ2-3, with a weak D call TRBD2 (6 bases). Germline V CDR1 and CDR2: LNHDA, SQIVND (reference sequence). CDR3 size: 13 residues. Trimming stripped 3 bases from V and 3 bases from J, with 7 bases between. CDR3 coding DNA: TGTGCCAGTAGTATCCGGGGGACAGATACGCAGTATTTT. Translating it yields CASSIRGTDTQYF.

The chain uses TRBV29-1 and TRBJ2-3; 7 bases match TRBD1. Trimming removed 2 bases from V and 3 bases from J; junction bases left unmatched: 2. The germline gives CDR1 SQVTM, CDR2 ANQGSEA. There are 13 residues in the CDR3. The CDR3 nucleotides read TGCAGCGTTGAAAGGACAGGTACAGATACGCAGTATTTT. Translation: CSVERTGTDTQYF.

This chain connects TRBV6-2 or TRBV6-3 to TRBJ2-7; the D gene is possibly TRBD2 (6 bases). Germline CDR1 is MNHEY and CDR2 is SVGEGT. Trimming removed 8 bases from V and 2 bases from J, with 19 bases in between. This CDR3 region has 15 residues. CDR3 nucleotide sequence: TGTGCCAGCCGCCGACAACCGGGAGTCACCTACGAGCAGTACGTC. Translation: CASRRQPGVTYEQYV.

The J gene is TRBJ2-3, the V gene TRBV3-1; D call uncertain. Trimming removed 0 bases from V and 2 bases from J, with 9 bases in between. Per germline, CDR1 LGHDT and CDR2 YNNKEL (reference sequence). The CDR3 consists of 15 residues. The CDR3 reads CASSQEGSVTDTQYF. The DNA of the CDR3 is TGTGCCAGCAGCCAAGAAGGAAGCGTCACAGATACGCAGTATTTT.

The chain combines TRBV28 with TRBJ2-3, with D hard to call. The CDR3 is made up of 11 amino acids. The V gene's germline CDR1 is MDHEN and CDR2 SYDVKM. Deletions cut 8 bases from V and 2 bases from J, with 5 bases between. CDR3 amino acids: CASLNTDTQYF. The CDR3 bases are TGTGCCAGCCTTAACACAGATACGCAGTATTTT.

The V call is TRBV11-2, the J call TRBJ2-5, with a weak D call TRBD1 (6 bases). Germline values: CDR1 SGHAT, CDR2 FQNNGV. CDR3 length: 14 amino acids. Between the trimmed V and J ends, which lost 4 bases and 2 bases, there was a span of 11 bases. In DNA, the CDR3 is TGTGCCAGCAGCTATAGACAGGAACAAGAGACCCAGTACTTC. This sequence encodes CASSYRQEQETQYF. Together with reference TRBV11-2 and TRBJ2-5, the CDR3 gives the full variable domain: EAGVAQSPRYKIIEKRQSVAFWCNPISGHATLYWYQQILGQGPKLLIQFQNNGVVDDSQLPKDRFSAERLKGVDSTLKIQPAKLEDSAVYLCASSYRQEQETQYFGPGTRLLVL.

The table lists this clonotype with a count of one. The CDR3 sequence is CSATTGLETAFF. CDR3 DNA sequence: TGCAGTGCTACGACAGGGCTTGAAACGGCTTTCTTT. The V and J genes are TRBV20-1 and TRBJ1-1, with 7 bases fitting TRBD1. The CDR3 is 12 residues long. Germline V lookup: CDR1 DFQATT, CDR2 SNEGSKA (reference sequence). V lost 4 bases and J lost 11; bases outside the gene matches: 10.

There are a few counts of this clonotype. This chain uses TRBV25-1 with TRBJ2-7; 11 bases line up with TRBD1. From germline, CDR1 is MGHDK and CDR2 SYGVNS. V shed 2 bases, J shed 4 bases, and the junction held 4 bases outside the gene matches. There are 15 residues in the CDR3. The CDR3 sequence: CASSERGQGGYEQYF. DNA of the CDR3: TGTGCCAGCAGTGAACGGGGACAGGGGGGTTACGAGCAGTACTTC.

This clonotype was counted a few times. The gene calls are TRBV6-2 or TRBV6-3 and TRBJ1-2; D ambiguous. CDR1 and CDR2 from the germline V gene are MNHEY and SVGEGT. CDR3 length equals 13 residues. Trimming cost V 6 bases and J 8 bases, with 16 bases left between them. In nucleotides, the CDR3 is TGTGCCAGCAGCGATATTGGGCTGACCGGCTACACCTTC. Translating gives CASSDIGLTGYTF.

In its sample, this clonotype was seen many times. This chain links TRBV13 with TRBJ1-2, with 7 nucleotides matching TRBD1. Germline CDR1 and CDR2: PRHDT and FYEKMQ (reference sequence). The V and J ends lost 4 bases and 7 bases, in that order; junction bases with no gene match: 9. The CDR3 length is 14 residues. CDR3 region: CASSSRQGGGGYTF. CDR3 nucleotides: TGTGCCAGCAGCTCCCGACAGGGCGGAGGTGGCTACACCTTC. Looking up the rest from reference TRBV13 and TRBJ1-2 gives the full variable domain: AAGVIQSPRHLIKEKRETATLKCYPIPRHDTVYWYQQGPGQDPQFLISFYEKMQSDKGSIPDRFSAQQFSDYHSELNMSSLELGDSALYFCASSSRQGGGGYTFGSGTRLTVV.

V usage is TRBV30 and J usage is TRBJ2-5; D tentatively fits TRBD1 or TRBD2 (6 bases each). The CDR3 has 12 amino acids. The germline V gene has CDR1 GTSNPN and CDR2 SVGIG (reference sequence). DNA for the CDR3: TGTCTAGGCAGGGAGGTAGGGGGGACCCAGTACTTC. Amino acid sequence: CLGREVGGTQYF.

The J gene is TRBJ1-2, the V gene TRBV4-1; D unclear. The germline V gene encodes CDR1 MGHRA and CDR2 YSYEKL. This CDR3 is 10 amino acids long. V lost 8 bases and J 5 bases, leaving 6 bases between the germline ends. Here the CDR3 reads CASFQYGYTF. As DNA, the CDR3 is TGCGCCAGCTTCCAGTATGGCTACACCTTC.

This clonotype was seen a few times. The rearrangement uses TRBV29-1 and TRBJ2-1; weak D call: TRBD1 (5 bases). The CDR3 sequence is 12 residues long. Per germline, CDR1 SQVTM and CDR2 ANQGSEA. V lost 3 bases, J lost 9 bases, and 12 bases lay in between. The CDR3 DNA reads TGCAGCGTTGACTCCGGACAAGGTGAGCAGTTCTTC. Protein product: CSVDSGQGEQFF.

The chain links TRBV19 to TRBJ2-5, with D possibly being TRBD1 (6 bases). Trimming cost V 7 bases and J 0 bases, with 15 bases left between them. This CDR3 is 15 amino acids long. The germline gives CDR1 LNHDA, CDR2 SQIVND (reference sequence). The CDR3 protein is CASTPGTRYQETQYF. DNA for the CDR3: TGTGCCAGTACCCCCGGGACACGGTACCAAGAGACCCAGTACTTC.

The sample holds a few counts of this clonotype. The chain combines TRBV21-1 with TRBJ2-7; the D call of TRBD1 is as the table states it, not checked on the DNA. TRBV21-1 is recorded as a pseudogene. The CDR3 totals 14 residues. This CDR3 reads CASSAQGRAYEQYV. CDR3 coding DNA: TGTGCCAGCAGCGCACAGGGCAGGGCCTACGAGCAGTACGTC.

The chain employs TRBV12-3 or TRBV12-4 and TRBJ2-3, with D possibly being TRBD2 (7 bases). CDR3 length: 16 amino acids. Trimming stripped 3 bases from V and 4 bases from J, with 17 bases between. The CDR3 sequence is CASSFPGGLLSDTQYF. CDR3 DNA sequence: TGTGCCAGCAGTTTCCCCGGGGGGCTCCTTTCAGATACGCAGTATTTT.